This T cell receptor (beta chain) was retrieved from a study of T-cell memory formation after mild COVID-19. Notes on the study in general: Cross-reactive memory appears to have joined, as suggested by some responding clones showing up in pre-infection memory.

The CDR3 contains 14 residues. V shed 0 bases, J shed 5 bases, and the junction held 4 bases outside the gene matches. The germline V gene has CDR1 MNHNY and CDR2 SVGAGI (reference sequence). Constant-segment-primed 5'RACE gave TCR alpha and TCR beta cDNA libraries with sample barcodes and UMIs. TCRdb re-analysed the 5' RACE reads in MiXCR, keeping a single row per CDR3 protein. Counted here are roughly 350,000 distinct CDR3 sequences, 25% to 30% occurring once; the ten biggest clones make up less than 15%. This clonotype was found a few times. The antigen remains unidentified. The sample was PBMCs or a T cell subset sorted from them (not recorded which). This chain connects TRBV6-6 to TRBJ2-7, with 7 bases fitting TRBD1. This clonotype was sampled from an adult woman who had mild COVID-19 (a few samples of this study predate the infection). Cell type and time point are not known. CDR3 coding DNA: TGTGCCAGCAGTTACTCAGGGGGCTTTGACGAGCAGTACTTC. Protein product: CASSYSGGFDEQYF.